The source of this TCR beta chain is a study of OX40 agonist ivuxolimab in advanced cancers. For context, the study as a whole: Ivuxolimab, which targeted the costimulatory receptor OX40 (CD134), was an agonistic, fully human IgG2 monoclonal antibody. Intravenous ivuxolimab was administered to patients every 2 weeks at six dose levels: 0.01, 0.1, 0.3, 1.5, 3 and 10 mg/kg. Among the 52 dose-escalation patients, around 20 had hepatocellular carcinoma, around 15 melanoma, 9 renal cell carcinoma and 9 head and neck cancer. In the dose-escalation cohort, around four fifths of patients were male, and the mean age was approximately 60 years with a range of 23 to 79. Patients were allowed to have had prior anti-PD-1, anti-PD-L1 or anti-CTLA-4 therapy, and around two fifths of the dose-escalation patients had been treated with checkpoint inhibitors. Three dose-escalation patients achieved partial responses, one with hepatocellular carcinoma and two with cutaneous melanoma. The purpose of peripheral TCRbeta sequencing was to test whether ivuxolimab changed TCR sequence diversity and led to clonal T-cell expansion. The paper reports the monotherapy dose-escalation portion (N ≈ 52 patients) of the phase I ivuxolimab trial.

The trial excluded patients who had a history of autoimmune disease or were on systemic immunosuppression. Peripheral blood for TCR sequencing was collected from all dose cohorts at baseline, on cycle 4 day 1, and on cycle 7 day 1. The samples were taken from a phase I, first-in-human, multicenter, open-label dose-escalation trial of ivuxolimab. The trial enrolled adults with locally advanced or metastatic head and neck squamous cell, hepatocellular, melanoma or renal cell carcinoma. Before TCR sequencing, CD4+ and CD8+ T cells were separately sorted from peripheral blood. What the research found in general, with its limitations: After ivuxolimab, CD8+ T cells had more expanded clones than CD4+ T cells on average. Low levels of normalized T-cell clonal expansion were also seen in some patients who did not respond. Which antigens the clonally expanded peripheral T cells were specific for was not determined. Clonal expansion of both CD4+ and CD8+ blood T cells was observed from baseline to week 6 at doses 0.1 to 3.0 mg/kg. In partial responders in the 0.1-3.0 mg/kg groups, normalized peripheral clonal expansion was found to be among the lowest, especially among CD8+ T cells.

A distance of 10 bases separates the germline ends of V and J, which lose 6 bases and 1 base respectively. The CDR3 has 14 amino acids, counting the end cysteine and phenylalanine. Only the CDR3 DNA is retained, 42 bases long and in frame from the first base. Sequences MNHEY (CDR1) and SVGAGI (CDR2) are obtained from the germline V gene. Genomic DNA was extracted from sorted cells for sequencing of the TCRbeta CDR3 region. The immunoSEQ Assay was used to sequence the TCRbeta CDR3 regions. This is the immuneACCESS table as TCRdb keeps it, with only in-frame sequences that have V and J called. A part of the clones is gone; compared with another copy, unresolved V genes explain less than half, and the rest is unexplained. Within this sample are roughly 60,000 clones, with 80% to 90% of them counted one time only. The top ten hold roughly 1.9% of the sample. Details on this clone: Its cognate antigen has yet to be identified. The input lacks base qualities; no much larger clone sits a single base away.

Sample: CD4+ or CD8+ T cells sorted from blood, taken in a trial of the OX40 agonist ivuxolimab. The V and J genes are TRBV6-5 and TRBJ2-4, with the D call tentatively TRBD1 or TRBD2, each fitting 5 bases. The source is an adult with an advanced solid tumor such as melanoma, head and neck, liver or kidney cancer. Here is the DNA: TGTGCCAGCAGCCCCGGGACGGCCAAAAACATTCAGTACTTC. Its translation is CASSPGTAKNIQYF.